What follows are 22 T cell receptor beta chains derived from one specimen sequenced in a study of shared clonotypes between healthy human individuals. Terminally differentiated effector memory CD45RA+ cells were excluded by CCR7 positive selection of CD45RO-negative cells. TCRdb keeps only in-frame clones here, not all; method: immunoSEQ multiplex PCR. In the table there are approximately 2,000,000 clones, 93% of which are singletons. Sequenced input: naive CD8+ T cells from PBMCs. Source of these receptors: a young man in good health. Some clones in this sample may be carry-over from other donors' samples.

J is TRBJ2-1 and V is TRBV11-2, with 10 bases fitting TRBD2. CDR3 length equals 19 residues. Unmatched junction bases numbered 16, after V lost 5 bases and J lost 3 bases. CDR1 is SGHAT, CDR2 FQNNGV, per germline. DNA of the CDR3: TGTGCCAGCAGCACACAAGCCCAGCTGCAGCGGGAGGGCTACAATGAGCAGTTCTTC. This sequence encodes CASSTQAQLQREGYNEQFF.

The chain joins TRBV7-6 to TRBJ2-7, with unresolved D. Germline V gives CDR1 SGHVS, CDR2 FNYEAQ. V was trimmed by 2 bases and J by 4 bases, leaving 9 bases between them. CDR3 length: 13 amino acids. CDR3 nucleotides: TGTGCCAGCAGCTTATTTCCAGTATACGAGCAGTACTTC. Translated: CASSLFPVYEQYF.

The CDR3 nucleotides are TGTGCCAGCAGCCATAAAGACAGGATCAATCAGCCCCAGCATTTT. Protein: CASSHKDRINQPQHF. The chain joins TRBV7-2 to TRBJ1-5, with D possibly TRBD1 on 6 matching bases. The CDR3 is made up of 15 amino acids. Germline V CDR1 and CDR2: SGHTA, FQGNSA. The V end was cut by 5 bases, the J end by 3 bases, with 14 bases between.

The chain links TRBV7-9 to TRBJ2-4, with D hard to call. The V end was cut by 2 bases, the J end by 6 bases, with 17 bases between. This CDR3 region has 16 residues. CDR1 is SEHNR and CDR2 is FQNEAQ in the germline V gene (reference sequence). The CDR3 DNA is TGTGCCAGCAGCTTAATGTCGGGCCCCCATACAAACATTCAGTACTTC. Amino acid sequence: CASSLMSGPHTNIQYF.

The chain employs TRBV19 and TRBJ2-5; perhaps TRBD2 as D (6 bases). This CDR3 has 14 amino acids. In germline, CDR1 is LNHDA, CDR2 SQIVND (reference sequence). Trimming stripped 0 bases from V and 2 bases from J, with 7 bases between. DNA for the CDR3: TGTGCCAGTAGTATAGAGGCGGGACAAGAGACCCAGTACTTC. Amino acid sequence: CASSIEAGQETQYF. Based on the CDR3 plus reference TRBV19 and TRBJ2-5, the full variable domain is DGGITQSPKYLFRKEGQNVTLSCEQNLNHDAMYWYRQDPGQGLRLIYYSQIVNDFQKGDIAEGYSVSREKKESFPLTVTSAQKNPTAFYLCASSIEAGQETQYFGPGTRLLVL.

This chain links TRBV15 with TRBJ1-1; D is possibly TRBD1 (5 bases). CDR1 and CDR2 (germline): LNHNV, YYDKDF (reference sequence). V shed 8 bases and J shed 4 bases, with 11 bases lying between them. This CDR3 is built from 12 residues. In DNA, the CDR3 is TGTGCCACCGGCGACAGATTCACTGAAGCTTTCTTT. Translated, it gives CATGDRFTEAFF.

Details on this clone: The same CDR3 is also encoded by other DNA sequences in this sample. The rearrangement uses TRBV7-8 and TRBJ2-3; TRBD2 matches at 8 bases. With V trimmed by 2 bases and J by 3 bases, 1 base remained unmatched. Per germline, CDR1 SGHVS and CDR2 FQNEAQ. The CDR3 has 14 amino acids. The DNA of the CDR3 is TGTGCCAGCAGCTTACTAGCGGGTACAGATACGCAGTATTTT. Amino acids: CASSLLAGTDTQYF.

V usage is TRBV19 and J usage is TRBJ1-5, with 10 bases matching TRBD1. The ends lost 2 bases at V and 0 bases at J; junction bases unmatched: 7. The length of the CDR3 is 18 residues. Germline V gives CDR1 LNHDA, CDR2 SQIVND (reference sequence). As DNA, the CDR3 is TGTGCCAGTAGTATACCGGGACAGGGGCCTTATAGCAATCAGCCCCAGCATTTT. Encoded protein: CASSIPGQGPYSNQPQHF.

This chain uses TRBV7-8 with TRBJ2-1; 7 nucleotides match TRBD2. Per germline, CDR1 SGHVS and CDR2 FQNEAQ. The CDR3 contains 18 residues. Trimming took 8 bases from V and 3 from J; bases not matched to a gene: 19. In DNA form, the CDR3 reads TGTGCCAGCCAAACCCCTATCATTGGGACTAACGACTACAATGAGCAGTTCTTC. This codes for CASQTPIIGTNDYNEQFF.

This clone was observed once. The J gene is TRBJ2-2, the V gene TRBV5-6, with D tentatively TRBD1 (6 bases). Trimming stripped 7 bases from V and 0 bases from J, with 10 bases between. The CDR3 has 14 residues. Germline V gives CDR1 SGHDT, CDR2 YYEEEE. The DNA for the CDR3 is TGTGCCAGCGGGCAGGGGACGAACACCGGGGAGCTGTTTTTT. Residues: CASGQGTNTGELFF.

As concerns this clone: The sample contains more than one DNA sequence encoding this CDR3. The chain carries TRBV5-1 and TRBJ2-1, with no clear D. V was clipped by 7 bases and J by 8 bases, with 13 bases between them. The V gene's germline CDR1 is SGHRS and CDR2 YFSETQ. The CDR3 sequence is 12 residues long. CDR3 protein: CASRAGLDEQFF. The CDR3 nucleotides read TGCGCCAGCCGTGCTGGCCTCGATGAGCAGTTCTTC.

CDR3 amino acids: CASSPRVANTEAFF. CDR3 sequence (DNA): TGTGCCAGCAGCCCCAGGGTCGCGAACACTGAAGCTTTCTTT. The V call is TRBV27, the J call TRBJ1-1, with D maybe TRBD1 (5 bases). CDR3 length equals 14 residues. V dropped 6 bases and J dropped 1 base, with 12 bases sitting between them. Germline loops: CDR1 MNHEY, CDR2 SMNVEV (reference sequence).

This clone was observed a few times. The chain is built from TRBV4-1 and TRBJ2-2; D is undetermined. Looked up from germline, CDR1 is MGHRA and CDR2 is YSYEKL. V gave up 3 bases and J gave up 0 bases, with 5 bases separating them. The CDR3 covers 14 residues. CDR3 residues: CASSQVSNTGELFF. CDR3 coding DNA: TGCGCCAGCAGCCAGGTATCGAACACCGGGGAGCTGTTTTTT.

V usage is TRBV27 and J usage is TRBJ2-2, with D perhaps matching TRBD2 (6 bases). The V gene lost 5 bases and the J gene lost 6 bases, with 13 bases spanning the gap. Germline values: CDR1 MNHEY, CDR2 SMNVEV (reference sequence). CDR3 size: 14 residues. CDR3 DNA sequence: TGTGCCAGCAGTCCCAGAACGGGAGCCGGGGAGCTGTTTTTT. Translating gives CASSPRTGAGELFF.

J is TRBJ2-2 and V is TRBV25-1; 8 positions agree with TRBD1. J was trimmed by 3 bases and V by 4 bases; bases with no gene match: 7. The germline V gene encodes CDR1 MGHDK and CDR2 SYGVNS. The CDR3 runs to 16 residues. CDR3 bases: TGTGCCAGCAGTGCCCCGGGACAGGTTTACACCGGGGAGCTGTTTTTT. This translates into CASSAPGQVYTGELFF.

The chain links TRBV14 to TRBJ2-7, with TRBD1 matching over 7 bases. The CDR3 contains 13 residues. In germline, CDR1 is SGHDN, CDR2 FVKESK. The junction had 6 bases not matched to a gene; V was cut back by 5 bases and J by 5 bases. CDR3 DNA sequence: TGTGCCAGCAGCAAAACAGGGGTCCACGAGCAGTACTTC. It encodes CASSKTGVHEQYF.

The CDR3 DNA reads TGTGCCAGCAGTTTATCCAGGACTAGCGGGGACCGAAGGAGTGAGCAGTTCTTC. Its protein product is CASSLSRTSGDRRSEQFF. The V call is TRBV28, the J call TRBJ2-1, with 12 bases that match TRBD2. V was clipped by 1 base and J by 9 bases; unmatched bases: 13. The length of the CDR3 is 18 residues. Germline V gives CDR1 MDHEN, CDR2 SYDVKM.

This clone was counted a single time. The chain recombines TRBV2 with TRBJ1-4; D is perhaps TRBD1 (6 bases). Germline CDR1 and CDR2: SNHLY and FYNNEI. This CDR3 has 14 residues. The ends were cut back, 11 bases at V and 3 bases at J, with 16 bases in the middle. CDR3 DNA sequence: TGTGCCGGTGACTCGGGGGCCTCTAATGAAAAACTGTTTTTT. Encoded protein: CAGDSGASNEKLFF.

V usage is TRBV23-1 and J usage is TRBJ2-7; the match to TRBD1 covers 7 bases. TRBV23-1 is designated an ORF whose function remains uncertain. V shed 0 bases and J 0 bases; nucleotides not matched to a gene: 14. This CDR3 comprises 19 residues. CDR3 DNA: TGCGCCAGCAGTCAATCCGTGACCTTCGGGACAGAGTCCTCCTACGAGCAGTACTTC. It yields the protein CASSQSVTFGTESSYEQYF.

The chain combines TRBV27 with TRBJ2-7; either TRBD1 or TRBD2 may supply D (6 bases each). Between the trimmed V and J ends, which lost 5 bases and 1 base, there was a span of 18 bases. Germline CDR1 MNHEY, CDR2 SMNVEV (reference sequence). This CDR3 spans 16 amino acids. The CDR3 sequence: CASSPSKGGRSYEQYF. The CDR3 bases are TGTGCCAGCAGTCCATCTAAGGGGGGAAGGTCCTACGAGCAGTACTTC.

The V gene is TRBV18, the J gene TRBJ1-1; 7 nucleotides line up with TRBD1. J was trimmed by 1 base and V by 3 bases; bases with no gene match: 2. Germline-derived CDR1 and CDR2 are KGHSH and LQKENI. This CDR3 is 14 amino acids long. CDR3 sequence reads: CASSPGTANTEAFF. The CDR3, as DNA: TGTGCCAGCTCACCTGGGACAGCGAACACTGAAGCTTTCTTT. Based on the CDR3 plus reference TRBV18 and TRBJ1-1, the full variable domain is NAGVMQNPRHLVRRRGQEARLRCSPMKGHSHVYWYRQLPEEGLKFMVYLQKENIIDESGMPKERFSAEFPKEGPSILRIQQVVRGDSAAYFCASSPGTANTEAFFGQGTRLTVV.

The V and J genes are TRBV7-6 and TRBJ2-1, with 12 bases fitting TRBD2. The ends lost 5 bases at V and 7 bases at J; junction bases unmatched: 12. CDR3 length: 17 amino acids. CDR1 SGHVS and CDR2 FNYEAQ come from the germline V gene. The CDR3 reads CASSPRPGLAGRNEQFF. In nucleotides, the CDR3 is TGTGCCAGCAGCCCCCGGCCCGGACTAGCGGGAAGGAATGAGCAGTTCTTC.